This T cell receptor (beta chain) was observed in a study of CD8+ T cells in alopecia areata. General study results and limits: Scalp clonality and expanded CD8+ clones among the top 100 showed significant decreases with tofacitinib.

This CDR3 contains 15 residues. Trimming left V 3 bases short and J 0 bases short, with 6 bases between. Germline V CDR1 and CDR2: MNHEY, SMNVEV (reference sequence). Indicated treatment: oral pan-JAK inhibitor, 5-10 mg twice daily. This clone was counted between two and nine times. Its antigen is as yet unknown. Once RNA had been extracted, it was reverse transcribed into cDNA to act as the sequencing template. TCRdb's table, derived via immunoSEQ multiplex PCR, lists solely in-frame clones and lacks some. In the table there are 160,000 or so clones, roughly 60% of which are singletons. The sample here was CD4+ T cells sorted from blood, taken around week 55, from a patient treated with tofacitinib. The origin of this receptor is a human donor with alopecia areata. The chain is built from TRBV27 and TRBJ2-6; no clear D. For the CDR3, the DNA is TGTGCCAGCAGTTTCGTGAGCTCTGGGGCCAACGTCCTGACTTTC. This sequence encodes CASSFVSSGANVLTF.